The clone carrying this T cell receptor beta chain has just one count. Here immunoSEQ multiplex PCR was the method, and the copy in TCRdb shows in-frame clones only, minus some. The sample carries some 57,000 clones, about 90% recorded once. The sample comes from a study of T cell changes during pregnancy in multiple sclerosis. V lost 5 bases and J lost 3, with 10 bases in between. The CDR3 is 13 amino acids. CDR1 is SGHTA and CDR2 is FQGTGA in the germline V gene. The chain couples TRBV7-3 to TRBJ1-1; D possibly corresponds to TRBD1 (5 bases). The sequence came from a female donor in good health, enrolled as a control in a pregnancy study. The source material was CD4+ T cells from peripheral blood mononuclear cells, sampled after pregnancy. In DNA form, the CDR3 reads TGTGCCAGCAGCAGTGACAGAGACACTGAAGCTTTCTTT. Protein: CASSSDRDTEAFF.